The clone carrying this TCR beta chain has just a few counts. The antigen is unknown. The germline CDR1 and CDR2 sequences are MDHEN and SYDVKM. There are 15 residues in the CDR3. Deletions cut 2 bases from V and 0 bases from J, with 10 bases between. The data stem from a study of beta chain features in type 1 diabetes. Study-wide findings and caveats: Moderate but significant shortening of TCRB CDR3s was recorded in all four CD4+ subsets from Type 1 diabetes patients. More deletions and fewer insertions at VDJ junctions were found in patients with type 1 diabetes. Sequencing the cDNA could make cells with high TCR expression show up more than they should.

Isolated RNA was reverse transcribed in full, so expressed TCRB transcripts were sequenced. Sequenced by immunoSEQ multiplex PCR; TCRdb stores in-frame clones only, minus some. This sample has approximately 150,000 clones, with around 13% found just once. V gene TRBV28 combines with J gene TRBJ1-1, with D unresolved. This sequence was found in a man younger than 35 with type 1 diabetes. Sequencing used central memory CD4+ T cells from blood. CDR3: CASSLGNRVNTEAFF. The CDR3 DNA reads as TGTGCCAGCAGTTTAGGCAACAGAGTGAACACTGAAGCTTTCTTT.